In this sample, the clone carrying this T cell receptor (beta chain) turned up many times. This entry comes from a study of neurological immune-mediated disorders. The time point denotes: technical triplicate 2. Sequencing of 15-18 subjects in each run yielded over 200 million TCR-beta sequences. TCRdb reanalysed the 5' RACE reads using MiXCR and keeps one entry per CDR3 protein. The table has about 59,000 distinct CDR3 sequences, under 30% seen once. V was pared by 5 bases and J by 7 bases, with 17 bases between. The length of the CDR3 is 13 residues. Germline V gives CDR1 SQVTM, CDR2 ANQGSEA. Sample: PBMCs. The clonotype originates from a man in his 60s with HTLV-1-associated myelopathy (HAM/TSP). The rearrangement uses TRBV29-1 and TRBJ1-1; TRBD1 might be the D (6 bases). The CDR3 region has the DNA TGCAGCGTTCACTCAGGGGCGGAAGGTGAAGCTTTCTTT. Amino acids: CSVHSGAEGEAFF.